This T cell receptor (beta chain) was documented in a study of blood T cell repertoires in COVID-19 (dated by TCRdb to about 2020). Background for the entire study: The collaborator samples originated in the United States, Italy and Spain and spanned the acute and convalescent phases of COVID-19. The material from the prospective study consisted of cDNA or gDNA derived from T cells, B-cell-depleted T cells, or PBMCs. The dataset comprised deeply sampled blood TCRbeta repertoires from subjects exposed to, actively infected with, or recovered from COVID-19. A freely available public database, intended as a resource for researchers studying the immune response to SARS-CoV-2, is where the repertoires were released. The samples were drawn from the first 160 participants of the ongoing ImmuneRACE study and from 950 to 1,500 subjects provided by 6 global collaborators. A de-identified subject ID, COVID-19 status, age in years and sex were almost always included in the sample metadata. Where HLA class I and class II types were available, the types were taken from metadata supplied by the sample provider, not from assay-based typing. Broad study findings and their caveats: Clinical and demographic metadata were provided uncurated, with the amount varying by source and participant.

The germline V gene yields MDHEN for CDR1 and SYDVKM for CDR2. Its CDR3 holds 14 amino acids, cysteine through phenylalanine. This entry keeps only the CDR3 DNA: 42 bases, framed from base 1. V is reduced by 7 bases and J by 8 bases, leaving a spacing of 15 bases between them. The immunoSEQ Assay, a bias-controlled multiplex PCR, was used to amplify TCRbeta CDR3 regions from genomic DNA. The study's processing was this. The number of nucleated cells in each sample was estimated by amplification of reference gene primers within the assay. Sequence reads were collapsed and filtered to measure the absolute abundance of every unique TCRbeta CDR3 rearrangement. For each sample, productive Simpson clonality was calculated by taking the square root of Simpson's diversity index across productive rearrangements. TCRdb carries this immuneACCESS record with in-frame sequences only. Its versions omit some clonotypes, under half of them owing to an unresolved V gene in the studies checked, with the rest unexplained. V, J and clone size are taken as reported in that table, and D and trimming were inferred from the DNA itself. For this sample the table gives a few hundred thousand clones, of which approximately 88% were detected only once. The ten largest account for about 5% of the sample.

To note about this clone: The specificity of this receptor is unknown. The sample holds no much larger clone one base away, and base qualities are not on file.

Participants in the prospective study were enrolled through a virtual design, were aged about 18 to 90 years, and lived in 24 United States geographic areas. In the prospective study, participants were assigned to cohorts based on the clinical history participants reported in a screening survey and a study questionnaire. For ImmuneRACE Cohort 3, a participant was defined as recovered based on two consecutive negative NP/OP PCR tests, clearance by a healthcare professional, or resolution of symptoms. Mobile phlebotomists in the prospective study collected whole blood, serum and a nasopharyngeal or oropharyngeal swab from every participant. Additional blood draws and questionnaires over a 2-month period could optionally be provided by prospective study participants. Before DNA extraction, prospective study blood samples were shipped either frozen or at room temperature.

Source material: PBMCs or T cells enriched from blood (not recorded which). Recombination joined TRBV28 with TRBJ1-6, with the identity of the D gene unclear. This clonotype originated in a man aged 30 to 39 who had recovered from COVID-19. The sequence in DNA is TGTGCCAGCACCACCCCGGAGACCCATTCACCCCTCCACTTT. Translated, it reads CASTTPETHSPLHF.